The rows below give T cell receptor beta chains drawn from one sample of a study of blood T cell repertoires in COVID-19. The assay was immunoSEQ multiplex PCR, and TCRdb's table has in-frame clones only and misses some. The data contain 350,000 to 450,000 clones, 89% of them seen just once; the ten biggest clones take up about 1.2%. Input material: peripheral blood. These receptors all stem from a man between 35 and 55 years old with acute or convalescent COVID-19. Both conserved end residues are part of each CDR3. The D gene is left open where the match is weak. Clone size is not always given. Where it is, it says once, few, many or a class for expanded clones.

NA	TRBV11-2	NA	TRBJ1-2	CASSLNPLGGDGYTF	TGTGCCAGCAGCTTAAACCCGCTCGGGGGTGACGGCTACACCTTC
NA	TRBV6-5	NA	TRBJ2-7	CAIRMEGWSLGDF	TGTGCCATTCGGATGGAGGGCTGGTCGTTAGGGGACTTC
NA	TRBV6-6	NA	TRBJ2-7	CASSYSHRVSYEQYF	TGTGCCAGCAGTTACTCGCACAGGGTCTCCTACGAGCAGTACTTC
NA	TRBV30	NA	TRBJ2-1	CAWSVLAGLGDEQFF	TGTGCCTGGAGTGTGCTCGCGGGGTTGGGAGATGAGCAGTTCTTC
NA	TRBV14	NA	TRBJ2-7	CASSQEQGPYEQYF	TGTGCCAGCAGCCAAGAACAGGGTCCCTACGAGCAGTACTTC
once	TRBV7-8	NA	TRBJ1-1	CASSLEGVNTEAFF	TGTGCCAGCAGCTTGGAGGGTGTGAACACTGAAGCTTTCTTT
NA	TRBV3-1/TRBV3-2	NA	TRBJ1-1	CASSRAGNTEAFF	TGTGCCAGCAGCCGAGCGGGGAACACTGAAGCTTTCTTT
NA	TRBV28	TRBD1	TRBJ1-4	CASSLKGQGRKLFF	TGTGCCAGCAGTTTAAAGGGACAGGGTCGGAAACTGTTTTTT
NA	TRBV7-8	TRBD2	TRBJ2-5	CASSPGTSGLRETQYF	TGTGCCAGCAGTCCCGGGACTAGCGGCCTCCGGGAGACCCAGTACTTC
NA	TRBV3-1/TRBV3-2	NA	TRBJ1-5	CASSQASGQPQHF	TGTGCCAGCAGCCAAGCATCGGGTCAGCCCCAGCATTTT
NA	TRBV7-2	NA	TRBJ1-2	CASSLIYGYTF	TGTGCCAGCAGCTTAATATATGGCTACACCTTC
NA	TRBV27	TRBD1	TRBJ1-5	CASSSDRGYKPQHF	TGTGCCAGCAGTTCGGACAGGGGGTATAAGCCCCAGCATTTT
NA	TRBV29-1	NA	TRBJ1-2	CSVGTSGNYGYTF	TGCAGCGTTGGGACTTCCGGTAACTATGGCTACACCTTC
NA	TRBV6-5	NA	TRBJ2-6	CASSYPDSSGANVLTF	TGTGCCAGCAGTTACCCGGACAGCTCTGGGGCCAACGTCCTGACTTTC
NA	TRBV7-2	NA	TRBJ1-2	CASSLGAGYGYTF	TGTGCCAGCAGCTTAGGGGCAGGGTATGGCTACACCTTC
NA	TRBV9	TRBD1	TRBJ1-2	CASSVDQGTAPHGYTF	TGTGCCAGCAGCGTCGACCAGGGGACAGCTCCACATGGCTACACCTTC
NA	TRBV30	TRBD1	TRBJ2-1	CAWDRGTGAHEQFF	TGTGCCTGGGATAGGGGGACAGGGGCCCATGAGCAGTTCTTC
NA	TRBV9	NA	TRBJ2-2	CASSPMGGNTGELFF	TGTGCCAGCAGCCCCATGGGGGGGAACACCGGGGAGCTGTTTTTT
NA	TRBV2	NA	TRBJ1-3	CASSVTGFGNTIYF	TGTGCCAGCAGCGTTACAGGGTTTGGAAACACCATATATTTT
NA	TRBV5-5	NA	TRBJ1-2	CASSPGYYGYTF	TGTGCCAGCAGCCCAGGATACTATGGCTACACCTTC
once	TRBV27	TRBD1	TRBJ2-7	CASSFRGMEEQYF	TGTGCCAGCAGTTTCAGGGGGATGGAGGAGCAGTACTTC
NA	TRBV2	NA	TRBJ1-2	CASSPRLEDGYTF	TGTGCCAGCAGTCCGCGTTTGGAGGATGGCTACACCTTC
once	TRBV18	TRBD1	TRBJ2-7	CASSQGTDITYEQYF	TGTGCCAGCTCCCAAGGGACAGACATTACCTACGAGCAGTACTTC
NA	TRBV5-1	TRBD1	TRBJ1-5	CASSMGQADQPQHF	TGCGCCAGCTCTATGGGACAGGCCGATCAGCCCCAGCATTTT
NA	TRBV20-1	NA	TRBJ1-1	CSASRTFMNTEAFF	TGCAGTGCTAGTAGGACATTCATGAACACTGAAGCTTTCTTT
NA	TRBV5-1	TRBD1	TRBJ1-3	CASSRTGEHGNTIYF	TGCGCCAGCAGCCGGACAGGGGAACATGGAAACACCATATATTTT
NA	TRBV4-2	TRBD2	TRBJ2-1	CASSQEDAGGRYNEQFF	TGTGCCAGCAGCCAAGAGGATGCGGGGGGACGCTACAATGAGCAGTTCTTC
NA	TRBV12-3/TRBV12-4	NA	TRBJ1-3	CASSPSRNTIYF	TGTGCCAGCAGTCCGTCTCGAAACACCATATATTTT
NA	TRBV10-1	TRBD2	TRBJ2-5	CASSETSGEQETQYF	TGCGCCAGCAGTGAAACTAGCGGGGAACAAGAGACCCAGTACTTC
NA	TRBV30	NA	TRBJ2-7	CAWSPTGSEQYF	TGTGCCTGGAGCCCCACAGGGTCCGAGCAGTACTTC
NA	TRBV12-3/TRBV12-4	TRBD1	TRBJ2-3	CASSFGDSGYF	TGTGCCAGCAGTTTTGGGGACAGTGGGTATTTT
NA	TRBV28	TRBD1	TRBJ1-2	CASRRTTGGYGYTF	TGTGCCAGCAGACGAACGACAGGGGGCTATGGCTACACCTTC
NA	TRBV28	NA	TRBJ2-5	CATLLAGSQETQYF	TGTGCCACACTCCTCGCAGGAAGCCAAGAGACCCAGTACTTC
NA	TRBV30	NA	TRBJ1-6	CAWSENSNSPLHF	TGTGCCTGGAGTGAAAACAGTAATTCACCCCTCCACTTT
few	TRBV4-2	NA	TRBJ2-5	CASSSKGGEGTTQYF	TGTGCCAGCAGCTCAAAGGGGGGGGAAGGAACGACCCAGTACTTC
NA	TRBV2	NA	TRBJ2-1	CASRLDSSSYNEQFF	TGTGCCAGCAGGCTAGACAGTAGCTCCTACAATGAGCAGTTCTTC
NA	TRBV6-5	NA	TRBJ2-4	CASSSGGIQYF	TGTGCCAGCAGTTCAGGAGGAATTCAGTACTTC
NA	TRBV11-2	TRBD2	TRBJ2-5	CASSPGLAGGRETQYF	TGTGCCAGCAGCCCTGGACTAGCGGGGGGGCGGGAGACCCAGTACTTC
NA	TRBV12-5	TRBD2	TRBJ2-2	CASGLMTSGGPNTGELFF	TGTGCTAGTGGCCTGATGACTAGCGGGGGCCCGAACACCGGGGAGCTGTTTTTT
NA	TRBV6-5	NA	TRBJ1-2	CASTPRGGEGGYTF	TGTGCCAGCACCCCCCGCGGAGGGGAAGGTGGCTACACCTTC
NA	TRBV6-5	TRBD1	TRBJ1-2	CASSRQGNYGYTF	TGTGCCAGCAGCAGACAGGGAAACTATGGCTACACCTTC